This T cell receptor (beta chain) appears in the sequencing data of a study of OX40 agonist ivuxolimab in advanced cancers. J lost 0 bases, V lost 5 bases, and 3 bases had no gene match. The germline gives CDR1 SGHTA, CDR2 FQGTGA. This CDR3 contains 17 residues. TCRdb's copy holds only in-frame clones and misses some; the assay was immunoSEQ multiplex PCR. The sample records about 77,000 clones, around 87% being singletons. The sequenced sample was CD4+ or CD8+ T cells sorted from blood, obtained in a trial of the OX40 agonist ivuxolimab. The chain joins TRBV7-3 to TRBJ2-6; the match to TRBD1 covers 11 bases. This TCR came from an adult with an advanced solid tumor such as melanoma, head and neck, liver or kidney cancer. As DNA, the CDR3 is TGTGCCAGCAGCATAGGACAGGGGGCCTCTGGGGCCAACGTCCTGACTTTC. Translation: CASSIGQGASGANVLTF.